The clone carrying this T cell receptor (beta chain) was detected a few times. Antigen: not known. This specimen comes from a study of radiotherapy plus CTLA-4 blockade in lung cancer. Assay used: immunoSEQ multiplex PCR; TCRdb lists only in-frame clones, some missing. The sample consists of some 37,000 clones, over 70% of them appearing once. In chemo-refractory metastatic non-small-cell lung cancer, patients got ipilimumab CTLA-4 blockade together with focal radiation. Study-wide findings and caveats: Subsequent to radiotherapy plus ipilimumab, tumor-derived TCR clones underwent expansion in blood. Interferon-beta and early blood T cell clone dynamics reportedly predicted response best.

The CDR3 is 11 residues long. Trimming removed 10 bases from V and 1 base from J, with 7 bases in between. Per the germline V gene, CDR1 is ENHRY and CDR2 is SYGVKD. The material was peripheral blood, obtained from a patient treated with radiotherapy plus ipilimumab. V usage is TRBV10-3 and J usage is TRBJ1-1; D is unclear. The receptor comes from a human donor with non-small cell lung cancer who had stable disease on radiotherapy plus ipilimumab. The CDR3 coding sequence is TGTGCCACAACGGGGAACACTGAAGCTTTCTTT. Translation gives CATTGNTEAFF.